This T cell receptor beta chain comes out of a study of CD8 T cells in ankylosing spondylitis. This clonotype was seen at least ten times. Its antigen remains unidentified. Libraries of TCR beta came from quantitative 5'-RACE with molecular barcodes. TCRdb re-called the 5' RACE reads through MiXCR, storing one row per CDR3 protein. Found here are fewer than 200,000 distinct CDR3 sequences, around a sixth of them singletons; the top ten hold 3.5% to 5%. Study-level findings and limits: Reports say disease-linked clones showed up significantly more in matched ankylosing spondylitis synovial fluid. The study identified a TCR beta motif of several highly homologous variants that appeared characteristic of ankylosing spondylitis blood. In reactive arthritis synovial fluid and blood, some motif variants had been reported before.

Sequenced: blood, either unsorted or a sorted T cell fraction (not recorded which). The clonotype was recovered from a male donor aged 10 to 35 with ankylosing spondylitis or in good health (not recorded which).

The CDR3, as DNA: TGTGCCAGCAGTTACTCCGAAGGAGGGAGTGAAGCTTTCTTT. It translates to CASSYSEGGSEAFF. The V gene is TRBV6-5, the J gene TRBJ1-1, with D hard to call. From germline, CDR1 is MNHEY and CDR2 SVGAGI. The CDR3 runs to 14 residues. Trimming shortened V by 0 bases and J by 7 bases, and 12 bases separated the two germline ends.